This T cell receptor beta chain was recorded in a study of blood T cell repertoires in COVID-19. The V gene's germline CDR1 is MNHEY and CDR2 SVGAGI. The germline V and J ends were trimmed by 8 bases and 2 bases, with 11 bases remaining between them. CDR3 length: 13 residues. Produced via immunoSEQ multiplex PCR; TCRdb's table is partial and in-frame only. This sample carries about 94,000 clones, around three quarters of them seen once, and the ten largest clones take about half. J is TRBJ2-3 and V is TRBV6-5, with a tentative D call TRBD2 (5 bases). The specimen was peripheral blood. The TCR sequence derives from a human donor in a cohort sampled during active COVID-19. In DNA, the CDR3 is TGTGCCAGCGCATTGGGAGACACAGATACGCAGTATTTT. Its translation: CASALGDTDTQYF.